The 7 T cell receptor beta chains in this list originate from one sample, sequenced in a study of cytomegalovirus exposure and HLA in healthy donors. The PCR was carried out with 60 Vbeta primers and 13 Jbeta primers. Libraries were prepared by immunoSEQ multiplex PCR; TCRdb keeps only in-frame clonotypes and omits some of them. The sample includes under 150,000 clones, more than 75% of them seen just once. The sample was PBMCs. The receptors stem from a man aged 50-60 years in good health and CMV-seronegative.

The chain couples TRBV7-8 to TRBJ2-7; 8 bases map to TRBD1. There are 15 residues in the CDR3. Germline CDR1 SGHVS, CDR2 FQNEAQ. Trimming cost V 5 bases and J 3 bases; bases outside gene matches: 9. This chain's CDR3 is CASSTPGQENYEQYF. As DNA, the CDR3 is TGTGCCAGCAGCACACCGGGACAGGAGAACTACGAGCAGTACTTC.

This clone was seen a few times. The chain combines TRBV4-1 with TRBJ2-2; the match to TRBD2 covers 8 bases. CDR3 length: 18 residues. The V gene end was trimmed by 0 bases and the J gene end by 5 bases; junction bases not matched to a gene: 11. CDR1 and CDR2 (germline): MGHRA, YSYEKL. The CDR3 protein is CASSQDGTRGTLTGELFF. The DNA of the CDR3 is TGCGCCAGCAGCCAAGATGGGACTAGGGGGACCTTGACCGGGGAGCTGTTTTTT.

The chain uses TRBV19 and TRBJ1-5, with D perhaps TRBD1 (6 bases). The V gene lost 7 bases and the J gene lost 5 bases, with 24 bases spanning the gap. The CDR3 runs 17 residues. Germline V lookup: CDR1 LNHDA, CDR2 SQIVND (reference sequence). CDR3 sequence: CASTRLPLGGGDQPQHF. CDR3 coding DNA: TGTGCCAGTACTAGACTGCCCTTAGGCGGGGGCGATCAGCCCCAGCATTTT.

The chain uses TRBV18 and TRBJ2-6; TRBD1 is a possible D gene (6 bases). Trimming cost V 3 bases and J 0 bases, with 15 bases left between them. Looked up from germline, CDR1 is KGHSH and CDR2 is LQKENI. This CDR3 contains 18 residues. The CDR3 loop is CASSPLPGQSSGANVLTF. The CDR3 DNA reads TGTGCCAGCTCACCCCTACCGGGACAAAGCTCTGGGGCCAACGTCCTGACTTTC.

This clone has only one observation. The genes are TRBV2 and TRBJ2-3, with 11 bases identical to TRBD2. The germline V gene encodes CDR1 SNHLY and CDR2 FYNNEI. This CDR3 is 16 amino acids long. V lost 6 bases, J lost 5 bases, and 10 bases stayed unmatched. CDR3 sequence (DNA): TGTGCCAGCAGCCCCGGGACTAGCGGCTTTAAAGATACGCAGTATTTT. This gives the protein CASSPGTSGFKDTQYF.

The CDR3 DNA reads as TGTGCCAGCAGCTTATATCACTCATCAGATACGCAGTATTTT. The encoded protein is CASSLYHSSDTQYF. The J gene is TRBJ2-3, the V gene TRBV7-3, with no clear D. Between the trimmed V and J ends, which lost 2 bases and 4 bases, there was a span of 10 bases. CDR1 is SGHTA, CDR2 FQGTGA, per germline. This CDR3 contains 14 residues. The whole variable domain, filled in from reference TRBV7-3 and TRBJ2-3, reads GAGVSQTPSNKVTEKGKYVELRCDPISGHTALYWYRQSLGQGPEFLIYFQGTGAADDSGLPNDRFFAVRPEGSVSTLKIQRTERGDSAVYLCASSLYHSSDTQYFGPGTRLTVL.

This chain links TRBV7-3 with TRBJ1-5; D is uncertain. This CDR3 has 13 amino acids. The ends were cut back, 5 bases at V and 2 bases at J, with 7 bases in the middle. The germline V gene has CDR1 SGHTA and CDR2 FQGTGA. The CDR3 region is CASSPTGNQPQHF. In DNA, the CDR3 is TGTGCCAGCAGCCCGACTGGCAATCAGCCCCAGCATTTT. Looking up the rest from reference TRBV7-3 and TRBJ1-5 gives the full variable domain: GAGVSQTPSNKVTEKGKYVELRCDPISGHTALYWYRQSLGQGPEFLIYFQGTGAADDSGLPNDRFFAVRPEGSVSTLKIQRTERGDSAVYLCASSPTGNQPQHFGDGTRLSIL.